The 2 T cell receptor beta chains presented below share a single source sample, sequenced in a study of blood T cell repertoires in COVID-19. Sequenced by immunoSEQ multiplex PCR; TCRdb stores in-frame clones only, minus some. Counted here are about 270,000 clones, approximately 90% occurring once; the ten biggest clones make up approximately 3%. The specimen was PBMCs or T cells enriched from blood (not recorded which). The receptors here all came from a middle-aged man who had been exposed to COVID-19.

This sequence joins TRBV7-9 and TRBJ1-5, with 9 bases lining up with TRBD1. The germline V gene has CDR1 SEHNR and CDR2 FQNEAQ (reference sequence). The trim removed 5 bases at V and 4 bases at J, leaving 6 bases unmatched. The CDR3 totals 15 residues. The CDR3 here is CASSQNGQGNQPQHF. The CDR3 DNA sequence: TGTGCCAGCAGCCAAAACGGACAGGGGAATCAGCCCCAGCATTTT.

V gene TRBV19 combines with J gene TRBJ1-5, with D tentatively TRBD1 (6 bases). This CDR3 has 14 residues. Trimming took off 6 bases at V and 3 bases at J, with 12 bases between the two ends. The germline gives CDR1 LNHDA, CDR2 SQIVND (reference sequence). Written as DNA, the CDR3 is TGTGCCAGTAGCCCAAGGGACAACAATCAGCCCCAGCATTTT. Protein: CASSPRDNNQPQHF.